This is a list of T cell receptor beta chains from one sample in a study of molecular identifiers for immune sequencing clone quantification. TCRdb redid the calling of the PCR reads with MiXCR, one entry per CDR3 protein. The sample lists approximately 100,000 distinct CDR3 sequences; about 35% were seen once. Sequenced material: naive CD8+ T cells from blood, with Jurkat cell RNA spiked in. These receptor sequences come from a human donor in good health. Some libraries in this study had Jurkat cell RNA spiked in. The CDR3 runs from the conserved cysteine through the conserved F or W. A D gene is named only where the DNA matches it firmly. Expanded clones get a size class; other rows say once, few or many, or leave the size out.

.,.,TRBV7-9,TRBJ2-1,TGTGCCAGCGGTTTGCGAAGCTCCTACAATGAGCAGTTCTTC,CASGLRSSYNEQFF
.,.,TRBV9,TRBJ2-2,TGTGCCAGCAGCCCAGGGGGGGCCGGGGAGCTGTTTTTT,CASSPGGAGELFF
many,.,TRBV2,TRBJ1-1,TGTGCCAGCAGGGACGACTCAGCCTGGGCTGAAGCTTTCTTT,CASRDDSAWAEAFF
many,.,TRBV28,TRBJ1-1,TGTGCCAGCAGGGATGGGCAGCCCAACACTGAAGCTTTCTTT,CASRDGQPNTEAFF
.,TRBD2,TRBV28,TRBJ2-5,TGTGCCAGCAGCCGGGGACTAGTGAGTGAGACCCAGTACTTC,CASSRGLVSETQYF
.,TRBD1,TRBV9,TRBJ2-5,TGTGCCAGCAGAGACAGGGTTTCTGAGACCCAGTACTTC,CASRDRVSETQYF
many,TRBD1,TRBV29-1,TRBJ1-1,TGCAGCGGATCACAGGGGGCCCTAAACACTGAAGCTTTCTTT,CSGSQGALNTEAFF
many,.,TRBV20-1,TRBJ2-7,TGCAGTGCTAGATATGCTGACATCTCCTACGAGCAGTACTTC,CSARYADISYEQYF
many,.,TRBV4-2,TRBJ2-7,TGTGCCAGCAGCCAAGGGCGGGAGCAGTACTTC,CASSQGREQYF
.,TRBD1,TRBV6-2/TRBV6-3,TRBJ1-5,TGTGCCAGCAGCCGAGACAGGGGGGTAAATCAGCCCCAGCATTTT,CASSRDRGVNQPQHF
.,.,TRBV27,TRBJ1-6,TGTGCCAGCACGGACACCGACTCCTATAATTCACCCCTCCACTTT,CASTDTDSYNSPLHF
few,TRBD2,TRBV19,TRBJ2-3,TGTGCCAGTAGTACCCCCCTAGCGGGAGTCGCAGATACGCAGTATTTT,CASSTPLAGVADTQYF
.,TRBD1,TRBV11-2,TRBJ2-5,TGTGCCAGCAGCTTAGCGGACAGGAACCAAGAGACCCAGTACTTC,CASSLADRNQETQYF
few,.,TRBV7-9,TRBJ1-4,TGTGCCAGCAGAGGAAACGACGGGTATAATGAAAAACTGTTTTTT,CASRGNDGYNEKLFF
.,.,TRBV28,TRBJ2-7,TGTGCCAGCAGTCCTCACTACGAGCAGTACTTC,CASSPHYEQYF
.,.,TRBV4-3,TRBJ2-4,TGCGCCAGCAGCCAAGGCTCAGTCGCGGGCGGAATAGCCAAAAACATTCAGTACTTC,CASSQGSVAGGIAKNIQYF
.,TRBD2,TRBV6-1,TRBJ2-3,TGTGCCAGCAACGGACTAGCGCAGAGCACAGATACGCAGTATTTT,CASNGLAQSTDTQYF
.,.,TRBV2,TRBJ2-3,TGTGCCAGCAGCCACCGCAGCACAGATACGCAGTATTTT,CASSHRSTDTQYF
.,.,TRBV2,TRBJ2-1,TGTGCCAGCAGTTCAATTGGTTCTAGAGGCCGTGAGCAGTTCTTC,CASSSIGSRGREQFF
many,TRBD1,TRBV5-8,TRBJ2-7,TGTGCCAGCAGCCACGACAGGGCTTCCCCCTACGAGCAGTACTTC,CASSHDRASPYEQYF
few,.,TRBV9,TRBJ2-3,TGTGCCAGCAGCGCCGAGACAGGTCTGGGTACGCAGTATTTT,CASSAETGLGTQYF
.,TRBD2,TRBV5-1,TRBJ2-7,TGCGCCAGCAGCTTGGTTAGCGGGGGAATCGAGCAGTACTTC,CASSLVSGGIEQYF
.,.,TRBV12-3/TRBV12-4,TRBJ2-5,TGTGCCAGCAGCCGACATACAGTGTACCAAGAGACCCAGTACTTC,CASSRHTVYQETQYF
many,.,TRBV20-1,TRBJ2-4,TGCAGTGGGCAGGATGGGGAGTCGGCCAAAAACATTCAGTACTTC,CSGQDGESAKNIQYF
once,.,TRBV28,TRBJ2-2,TGTGCCAGCAGGCTCGGGGACGTCGGGGAGCTGGTTTTT,CASRLGDVGELVF
many,TRBD1,TRBV7-2,TRBJ2-5,TGTGCCAGCAGCTCGACAGGGAAGGTAGAGACCCAGTACTTC,CASSSTGKVETQYF
.,.,TRBV28,TRBJ1-5,TGTGCCAGCAATATGGGATTAGGGTTAAGCAATCAGCCCCAGCATTTT,CASNMGLGLSNQPQHF
few,TRBD2,TRBV6-5,TRBJ2-7,TGTGCCAGCAGTTATGCGGGAGCGGCTAACGAGCAGTACTTC,CASSYAGAANEQYF
many,.,TRBV5-1,TRBJ2-5,TGCGCCAGCAAACCACTAGCCCAAGAGACCCAGTACTTC,CASKPLAQETQYF
many,.,TRBV4-2,TRBJ1-1,TGTGCCAGCAGCCAACCGGACAGTTTGGCTTTCTTT,CASSQPDSLAFF
many,.,TRBV7-2,TRBJ2-7,TGTGCCAGCAGCCCGAACCTCTTGCAGCGGGTATACGAGCAGTACTTC,CASSPNLLQRVYEQYF
.,TRBD1,TRBV10-3,TRBJ2-3,TGTGCCATCAGCGGATCGACAGGGCAGGCGCAGTATTTT,CAISGSTGQAQYF
many,TRBD2,TRBV29-1,TRBJ2-7,TGCAGCGTTGAAGGAGGCGCGGGAGGCTACGAGCAGTACTTC,CSVEGGAGGYEQYF
few,.,TRBV7-9,TRBJ2-7,TGTGCCAGCATACGGTCCGGGACCTACGAGCAGTACTTC,CASIRSGTYEQYF
.,.,TRBV7-9,TRBJ2-3,TGTGCCAGCAGCAGCTTGTTCAGATTTAGCACAGATACGCAGTATTTT,CASSSLFRFSTDTQYF
.,.,TRBV3-1,TRBJ2-7,TGTGCCAGCAGCCAAGATTACACCTCCTACGAGCAGTACTTC,CASSQDYTSYEQYF
many,.,TRBV14,TRBJ1-1,TGTGCCAGCAGCCCCGTAATCAGGGGTTCTGAAGCTTTCTTT,CASSPVIRGSEAFF
.,.,TRBV6-5,TRBJ1-2,TGTGCCAGCAGTCCACAGGTGCTGTACTATGGCTACACCTTC,CASSPQVLYYGYTF
.,.,TRBV3-1,TRBJ1-6,TGTGCCAGCAGCCAAGTGTTCCGGCTTCTATCACCCCTCCACTTT,CASSQVFRLLSPLHF
.,.,TRBV5-3,TRBJ2-2,TGTGCCAGCGGCCTGGAGAAGGGACCTCTAGGCACCGGGGAGCTGTTTTTT,CASGLEKGPLGTGELFF
many,TRBD2,TRBV11-2,TRBJ2-3,TGTGCCAGCAGCTCCAGGACTAGCGGGAGATGGGCAGATACGCAGTATTTT,CASSSRTSGRWADTQYF
few,TRBD2,TRBV4-2,TRBJ2-7,TGTGCCAGCAGCCAACTAGCGGATAACGAGCAGTACTTC,CASSQLADNEQYF
.,TRBD2,TRBV27,TRBJ2-3,TGTGCCAGCAGTTTTAGCGGGATTGTAACAGATACGCAGTATTTT,CASSFSGIVTDTQYF
few,TRBD2,TRBV7-9,TRBJ2-2,TGTGCCAGCAGCTCGACCAGCGGGAGAAGGGCCGGGGAGCTGTTTTTT,CASSSTSGRRAGELFF
many,.,TRBV5-1,TRBJ1-2,TGCGCCAGCAGCCAGGGCTATGGCTACACCTTC,CASSQGYGYTF
.,TRBD2,TRBV5-6,TRBJ2-5,TGTGCCAGCAGCTTGGCCGGGAGGGGGCAAGAGACCCAGTACTTC,CASSLAGRGQETQYF
.,TRBD1,TRBV11-2,TRBJ2-7,TGTGCCAGCACCCTTGGACAGGGGGGCTACGAGCAGTACTTC,CASTLGQGGYEQYF